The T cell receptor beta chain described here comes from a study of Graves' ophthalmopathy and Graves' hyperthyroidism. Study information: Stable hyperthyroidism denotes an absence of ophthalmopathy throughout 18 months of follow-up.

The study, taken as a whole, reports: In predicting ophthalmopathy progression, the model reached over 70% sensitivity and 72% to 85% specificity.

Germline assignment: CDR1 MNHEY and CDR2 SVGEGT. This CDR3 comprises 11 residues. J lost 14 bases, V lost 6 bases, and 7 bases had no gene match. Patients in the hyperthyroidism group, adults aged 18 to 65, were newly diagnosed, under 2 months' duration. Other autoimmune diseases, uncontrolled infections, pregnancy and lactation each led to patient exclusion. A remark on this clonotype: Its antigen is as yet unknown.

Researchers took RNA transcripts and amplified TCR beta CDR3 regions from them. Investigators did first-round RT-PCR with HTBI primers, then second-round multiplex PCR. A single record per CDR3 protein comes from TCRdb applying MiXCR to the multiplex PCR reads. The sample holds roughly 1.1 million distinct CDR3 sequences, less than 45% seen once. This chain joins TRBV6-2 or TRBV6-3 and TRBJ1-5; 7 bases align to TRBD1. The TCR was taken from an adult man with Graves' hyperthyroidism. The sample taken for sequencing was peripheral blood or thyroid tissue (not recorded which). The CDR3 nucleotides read TGTGCCAGCAGCCAGACAGGGAACGAGCATTTT. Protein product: CASSQTGNEHF.